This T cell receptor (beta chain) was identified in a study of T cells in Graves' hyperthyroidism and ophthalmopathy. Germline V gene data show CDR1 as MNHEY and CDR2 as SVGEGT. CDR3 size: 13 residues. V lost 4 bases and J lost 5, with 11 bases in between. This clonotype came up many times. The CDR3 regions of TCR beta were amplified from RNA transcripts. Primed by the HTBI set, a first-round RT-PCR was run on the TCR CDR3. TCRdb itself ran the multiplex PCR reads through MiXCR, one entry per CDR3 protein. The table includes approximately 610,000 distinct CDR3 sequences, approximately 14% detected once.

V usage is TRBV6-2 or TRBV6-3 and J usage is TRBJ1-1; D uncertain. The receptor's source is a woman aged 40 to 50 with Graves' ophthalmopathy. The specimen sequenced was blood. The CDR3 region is CASSFNDWTEAFF. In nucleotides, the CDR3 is TGTGCCAGCAGTTTCAACGACTGGACTGAAGCTTTCTTT.